This TCR beta chain was captured in a study of cytomegalovirus exposure and HLA in healthy donors. Study information: The approximately 110 validation repertoires used the same platform as the 650 to 800 first-cohort repertoires, a later analysis reported.

Overall study findings and caveats: Generally TCR sequences proved uncommon, though certain public TCRs appeared in numerous donors. It was found in a later analysis that first-cohort TCR clusters tended to co-occur in the 90 to 150 validation repertoires.

The CDR3 is 14 residues long. Germline trimming cut 4 bases from V and 1 base from J; bases unmatched to any gene: 0. The germline gives CDR1 SNHLY, CDR2 FYNNEI. Separation from the approximately 720-subject first cohort characterized the roughly 120-subject validation cohort, to which the donors belonged. Some clones are missing from TCRdb's copy, which holds only in-frame ones; the method was immunoSEQ multiplex PCR. This repertoire shows over 100,000 clones, 85% to 90% found once; its top ten account for about 6%. This clone appeared a few times. Its antigen is not identified. Given a much more abundant clone one base away, this may be a read error.

The sample was PBMCs. V and J are TRBV2 and TRBJ2-2, with 7 bases that match TRBD1. The receptor was derived from a young woman in good health and CMV-seropositive. DNA for the CDR3: TGTGCCAGCAGTGGACAGGGGAACACCGGGGAGCTGTTTTTT. It yields the protein CASSGQGNTGELFF.